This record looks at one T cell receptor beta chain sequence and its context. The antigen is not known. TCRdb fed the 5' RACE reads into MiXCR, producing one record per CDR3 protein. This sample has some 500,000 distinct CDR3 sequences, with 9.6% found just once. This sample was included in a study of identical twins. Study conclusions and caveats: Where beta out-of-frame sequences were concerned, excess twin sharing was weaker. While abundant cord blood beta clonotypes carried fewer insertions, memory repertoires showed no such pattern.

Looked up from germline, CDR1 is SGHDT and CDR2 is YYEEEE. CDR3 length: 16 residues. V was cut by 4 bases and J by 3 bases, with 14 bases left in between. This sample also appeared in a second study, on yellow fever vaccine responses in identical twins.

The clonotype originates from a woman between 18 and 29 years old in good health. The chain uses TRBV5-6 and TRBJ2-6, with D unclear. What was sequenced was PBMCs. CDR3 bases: TGTGCCAGCAGCCCTCCTGGGATCGGTGGGGCCAACGTCCTGACTTTC. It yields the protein CASSPPGIGGANVLTF.